These 3 T cell receptor beta chains share one sample of origin, sequenced in a study of blood T cell repertoires in COVID-19. TCRdb's copy holds only in-frame clones and misses some; the assay was immunoSEQ multiplex PCR. In the table there are 200,000 to 300,000 clones, more than 70% of which are singletons. Sequencing was done on a sample of PBMCs or T cells enriched from blood (not recorded which). These receptors all stem from a woman between 40 and 50 years old with acute COVID-19.

This clone was counted between two and nine times. V gene TRBV5-6 combines with J gene TRBJ2-1, with TRBD2 matching 13 bases. Trimming cost V 4 bases and J 11 bases; bases outside gene matches: 12. This CDR3 spans 16 amino acids. The germline V gene encodes CDR1 SGHDT and CDR2 YYEEEE. CDR3 nucleotides: TGTGCCAGCAGCCCCTCCACTAGCGGGGGGGGACTAAAGCAGTTCTTC. Translating gives CASSPSTSGGGLKQFF. The full variable domain, its missing parts supplied by reference TRBV5-6 and TRBJ2-1, is DAGVTQSPTHLIKTRGQQVTLRCSPKSGHDTVSWYQQALGQGPQFIFQYYEEEERQRGNFPDRFSGHQFPNYSSELNVNALLLGDSALYLCASSPSTSGGGLKQFFGPGTRLTVL.

This chain uses TRBV7-2 with TRBJ1-4, with TRBD1 identical over 7 bases. The ends lost 1 base at V and 12 bases at J; junction bases unmatched: 5. Looked up from germline, CDR1 is SGHTA and CDR2 is FQGNSA. This CDR3 spans 13 amino acids. CDR3 sequence (DNA): TGTGCCAGCAGCTTAGAGGGGACAGTGGAACTGTTTTTT. Protein: CASSLEGTVELFF.

The rearrangement joins TRBV6-5 to TRBJ1-6, with TRBD1 identical over 7 bases. The CDR3 extends over 13 amino acids. The germline V gene has CDR1 MNHEY and CDR2 SVGAGI. Trimming took 4 bases from V and 8 from J; bases not matched to a gene: 2. CDR3: CASSSTGYSPLHF. The CDR3 nucleotides are TGTGCCAGCAGTTCGACAGGGTATTCACCCCTCCACTTT.